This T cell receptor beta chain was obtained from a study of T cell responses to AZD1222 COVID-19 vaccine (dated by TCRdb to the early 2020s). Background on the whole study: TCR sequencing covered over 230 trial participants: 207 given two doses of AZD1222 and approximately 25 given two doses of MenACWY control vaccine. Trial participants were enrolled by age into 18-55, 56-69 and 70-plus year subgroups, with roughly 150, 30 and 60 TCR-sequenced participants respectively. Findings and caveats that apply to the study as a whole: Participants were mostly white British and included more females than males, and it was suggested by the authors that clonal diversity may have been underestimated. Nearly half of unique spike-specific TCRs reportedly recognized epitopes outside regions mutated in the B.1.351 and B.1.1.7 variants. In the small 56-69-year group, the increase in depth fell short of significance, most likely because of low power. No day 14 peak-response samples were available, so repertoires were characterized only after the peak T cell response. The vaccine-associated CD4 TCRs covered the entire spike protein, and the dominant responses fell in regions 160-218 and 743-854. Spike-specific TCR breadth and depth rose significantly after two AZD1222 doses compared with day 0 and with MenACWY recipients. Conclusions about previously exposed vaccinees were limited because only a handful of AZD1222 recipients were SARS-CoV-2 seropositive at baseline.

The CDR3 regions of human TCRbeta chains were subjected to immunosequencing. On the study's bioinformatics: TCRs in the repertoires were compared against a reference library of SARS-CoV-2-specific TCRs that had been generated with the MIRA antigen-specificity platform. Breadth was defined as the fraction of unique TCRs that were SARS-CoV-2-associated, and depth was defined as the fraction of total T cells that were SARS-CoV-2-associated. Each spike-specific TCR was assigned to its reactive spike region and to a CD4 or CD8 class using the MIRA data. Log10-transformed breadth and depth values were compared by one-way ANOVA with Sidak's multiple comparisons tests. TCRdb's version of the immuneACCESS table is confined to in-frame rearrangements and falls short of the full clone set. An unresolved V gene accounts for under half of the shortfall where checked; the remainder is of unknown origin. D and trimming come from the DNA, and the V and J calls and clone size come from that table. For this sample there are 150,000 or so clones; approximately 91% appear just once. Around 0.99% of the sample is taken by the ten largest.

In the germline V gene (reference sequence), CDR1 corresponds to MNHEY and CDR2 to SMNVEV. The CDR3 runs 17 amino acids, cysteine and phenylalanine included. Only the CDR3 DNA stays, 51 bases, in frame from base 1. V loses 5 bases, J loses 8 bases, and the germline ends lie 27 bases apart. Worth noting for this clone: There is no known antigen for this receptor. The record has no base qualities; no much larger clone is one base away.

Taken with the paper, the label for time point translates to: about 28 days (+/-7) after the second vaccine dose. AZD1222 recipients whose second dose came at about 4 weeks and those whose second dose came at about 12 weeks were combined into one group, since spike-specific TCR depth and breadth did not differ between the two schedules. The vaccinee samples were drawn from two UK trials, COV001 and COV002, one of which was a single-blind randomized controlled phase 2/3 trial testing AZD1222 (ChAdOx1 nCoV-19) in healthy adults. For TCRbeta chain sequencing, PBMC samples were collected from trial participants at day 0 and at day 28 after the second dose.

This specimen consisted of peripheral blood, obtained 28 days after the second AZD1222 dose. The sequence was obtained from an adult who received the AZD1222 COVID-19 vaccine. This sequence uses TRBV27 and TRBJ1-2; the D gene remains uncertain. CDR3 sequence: CASSPVWTAKLLWGYTF. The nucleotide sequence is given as TGTGCCAGCAGTCCGGTCTGGACCGCCAAACTCCTATGGGGCTACACCTTC.